One and the same sample provided the 26 T cell receptor beta chains below, sequenced in a study of CXCR3-negative and CXCR3-positive naive CD8 T cells. TRB cDNA libraries were made by UMI-labeled 5' RACE. TCRdb reprocessed the 5' RACE reads; each CDR3 protein has one entry and no DNA is given. The sample yields some 85,000 distinct CDR3 sequences, of which the top ten take up 0.5% to 0.6%. These TCRs' antigens remain unknown. Findings and caveats of the study: Naive cells that were CXCR3-positive had more hydrophobic TRB CDR3s (compared with CXCR3-negative naive cells).

The material sequenced was naive CXCR3+ CD8+ T cells from blood. Subset: CD45RO-CCR7+CD27+CD95- naive CD8+ T cells expressing CXCR3 (TNR3+). These receptors all stem from a human donor in good health. Some clones in this sample may be carry-over from other donors' samples.

The V call is TRBV5-1, the J call TRBJ2-7; TCRdb's assignment of TRBD1 cannot be checked, as there is no DNA. The CDR3 has 12 residues. Germline-derived CDR1 and CDR2 are SGHRS and YFSETQ. The CDR3: CASSLEGGALYF.

The chain links TRBV29-1 to TRBJ1-4; TCRdb proposes TRBD1, but this gene call is untestable without DNA. Germline V gene data show CDR1 as SQVTM and CDR2 as ANQGSEA. This CDR3 has 13 amino acids. CDR3 residues: CSARTGMGEKLFF.

This chain joins TRBV6-5 and TRBJ1-1. This CDR3 is built from 14 residues. Germline V CDR1 and CDR2: MNHEY, SVGAGI. The CDR3: CGSSYGEMNTEAFF.

The chain has TRBV9 and TRBJ2-7; TCRdb proposes TRBD1, but this gene call is untestable without DNA. The CDR3 length is 16 residues. Germline V lookup: CDR1 SGDLS, CDR2 YYNGEE. The CDR3 here is CASSATGTKRPYEQYF.

The chain couples TRBV7-9 to TRBJ1-1; TCRdb indicates TRBD1, and absent DNA this call remains unverified. The length of the CDR3 is 14 residues. Germline CDR1 reads SEHNR; CDR2 reads FQNEAQ (reference sequence). The CDR3 loop reads CASSSGDSSHEAFF.

The CDR3 here is CASTDSPSGNTIYF. The chain combines TRBV7-9 with TRBJ1-3; TCRdb returns TRBD1, unconfirmable since there is no DNA. The CDR3 contains 14 residues. CDR1 and CDR2 from the germline V gene are SEHNR and FQNEAQ (reference sequence).

This chain uses TRBV7-9 with TRBJ2-7; without DNA, the TCRdb call of TRBD1 cannot be checked. Germline V CDR1 and CDR2: SEHNR, FQNEAQ (reference sequence). This CDR3 is 16 amino acids long. The CDR3 here is CASSANPDRMTYEQYF.

V gene TRBV27 combines with J gene TRBJ2-5; there is no DNA to check the TCRdb D call of TRBD1. The germline V gene encodes CDR1 MNHEY and CDR2 SMNVEV (reference sequence). CDR3 length: 14 amino acids. CDR3 sequence: CASSLRDARETQYF.

The chain has TRBV7-8 and TRBJ1-1. This CDR3 spans 13 amino acids. Germline CDR1 reads SGHVS; CDR2 reads FQNEAQ. Here the CDR3 reads CASSPSRGGEAFF.

The genes are TRBV11-3 and TRBJ2-1. The CDR3 covers 16 residues. The germline V gene has CDR1 SGHNT and CDR2 YENEEA. CDR3 region: CASSLDNYPSLNEQFF.

This chain joins TRBV15 and TRBJ2-3; TCRdb indicates TRBD2, and absent DNA this call remains unverified. This CDR3 contains 18 residues. The germline V gene encodes CDR1 LNHNV and CDR2 YYDKDF (reference sequence). The CDR3 region is CATSRETGTSGPWDTQYF.

The rearrangement joins TRBV27 to TRBJ2-1; TCRdb's D call of TRBD2 is untestable without DNA. The CDR3 consists of 16 residues. Germline assignment: CDR1 MNHEY and CDR2 SMNVEV (reference sequence). This CDR3 is CATFMTSGRTYNEQFF.

V is TRBV25-1 and J is TRBJ1-1; TCRdb calls TRBD1, which cannot be checked without DNA. Germline-derived CDR1 and CDR2 are MGHDK and SYGVNS. CDR3 size: 15 residues. The CDR3 sequence: CASSEYLDPGAEAFF.

CDR3 protein: CATSVLGNTGELFF. The chain joins TRBV24-1 to TRBJ2-2. This CDR3 comprises 14 residues. Germline CDR1 is KGHDR and CDR2 is SFDVKD.

This CDR3 is CASSYNSISGTVDRDTQYF. The chain is built from TRBV6-2 or TRBV6-3 and TRBJ2-3; TCRdb gives TRBD1 as the D gene, but with no DNA this cannot be confirmed. Germline V CDR1 and CDR2: MNHEY, SVGEGT. CDR3 length equals 19 residues.

The chain employs TRBV4-2 and TRBJ1-1. Germline-derived CDR1 and CDR2 are LGHNA and YNFKEQ. The CDR3 is made up of 15 amino acids. This CDR3 reads CASSQVAGMNTEAFF.

V is TRBV29-1 and J is TRBJ2-2; lacking DNA, the TRBD1 call made by TCRdb goes unchecked. This CDR3 comprises 16 residues. In germline, CDR1 is SQVTM, CDR2 ANQGSEA. The CDR3 is CSVEDRDTGATGELFF.

CDR3 region: CASSPQGPLAYGYTF. The chain has TRBV27 and TRBJ1-2; TCRdb's D call of TRBD1 is untestable without DNA. CDR3 length: 15 residues. The germline V gene encodes CDR1 MNHEY and CDR2 SMNVEV (reference sequence).

The chain is built from TRBV29-1 and TRBJ2-1. The CDR3 is made up of 13 amino acids. Germline CDR1 is SQVTM and CDR2 is ANQGSEA. This CDR3 is CSVSTDSYNEQFF.

The rearrangement uses TRBV14 and TRBJ1-2. The CDR3 covers 12 residues. Germline V gene data show CDR1 as SGHDN and CDR2 as FVKESK. The CDR3 is CASSQGLYGYTF.

This rearrangement joins TRBV18 to TRBJ1-2. CDR3 length: 16 residues. CDR1 KGHSH and CDR2 LQKENI come from the germline V gene. This chain's CDR3 is CASSPNRREWFDGYTF.

The chain links TRBV7-6 to TRBJ2-5. The germline gives CDR1 SGHVS, CDR2 FNYEAQ. This CDR3 is 14 amino acids long. This CDR3 reads CASSLRHSQETQYF.

This sequence joins TRBV27 and TRBJ1-5. Germline V gene sequence: CDR1 MNHEY, CDR2 SMNVEV (reference sequence). The CDR3 is 14 amino acids. CDR3 sequence reads: CASSLLASNQPQHF.

The chain is built from TRBV25-1 and TRBJ1-1. The CDR3 contains 13 residues. CDR1 is MGHDK, CDR2 SYGVNS, per germline. CDR3 region: CASSEYFRAEAFF.

The gene calls are TRBV12-3 or TRBV12-4 and TRBJ2-3; TCRdb's D call, TRBD2, is unchecked because there is no DNA. This CDR3 has 14 residues. The CDR3: CASKLLAGADTQYF.

The chain links TRBV29-1 to TRBJ2-3; the TCRdb D gene call, TRBD1, has no DNA to confirm it. The CDR3 length is 14 residues. The germline V gene encodes CDR1 SQVTM and CDR2 ANQGSEA. Here the CDR3 reads CSVEIPGRGDTQYF.